This T cell receptor beta chain was captured in a study of shared clonotypes between healthy human individuals. The input for sorted-subset replicate PCRs was 200 to 250 ng DNA, about 29,000 T cell genomes. The data were produced by immunoSEQ multiplex PCR, yet TCRdb's version contains in-frame clones alone and is incomplete. This table has 1.5 million to 2.5 million clones, about 95% appearing once. Selected positively for CCR7 and CD45RO-negative, naive CD8 cells excluded terminally differentiated effector memory CD45RA+ cells. Every donor was a Caucasian adult from Nashville, Tennessee. This CDR3 contains 16 residues. The V segment lost 1 base and the J segment 3 bases; nucleotides outside the gene matches: 7. Germline V gives CDR1 MNHEY, CDR2 SVGAGI.

The chain links TRBV6-5 to TRBJ1-2; 8 bases agree with TRBD1. The sequence was collected from a young man in good health. The sequenced sample was naive CD8+ T cells sorted from blood. CDR3 nucleotides: TGTGCCAGCAGTTACTTCAGGGGGCGCCCGGACTATGGCTACACCTTC. Its translation: CASSYFRGRPDYGYTF.